Presented here are 26 T cell receptor beta chains from one specimen sequenced in a study of monozygotic twins with inflammatory bowel disease. TCRdb re-analyzed the 5' RACE reads; it lists each CDR3 protein once, without DNA. This table lists 440,000 or so distinct CDR3 sequences. Sequencing was performed on blood. Receptor source: a human donor with ulcerative colitis or Crohn's disease, or a healthy co-twin of an affected twin (not recorded which).

The V and J genes are TRBV25-1 and TRBJ2-2. Germline assignment: CDR1 MGHDK and CDR2 SYGVNS. The CDR3 consists of 15 residues. The CDR3 spells CASSDNSWGTGELFF. The full variable domain, completed using reference TRBV25-1 and TRBJ2-2, is EADIYQTPRYLVIGTGKKITLECSQTMGHDKMYWYQQDPGMELHLIHYSYGVNSTEKGDLSSESTVSRIRTEHFPLTLESARPSHTSQYLCASSDNSWGTGELFFGEGSRLTVL.

The chain recombines TRBV29-1 with TRBJ1-1; TCRdb gives TRBD1 as the D gene, but with no DNA this cannot be confirmed. Germline CDR1 and CDR2: SQVTM and ANQGSEA. CDR3 length: 13 residues. The CDR3 spells CSLHRGGSAEAFF.

The V call is TRBV6-1, the J call TRBJ1-4; the D gene TCRdb calls, TRBD1, cannot be checked with no DNA. CDR1 is MNHNS and CDR2 is SASEGT in the germline V gene. The CDR3 length is 16 residues. The CDR3 loop reads CASRPRDTRFNEKLFF.

The chain has TRBV12-3 or TRBV12-4 and TRBJ2-7; TCRdb's D call, TRBD2, is unchecked because there is no DNA. The CDR3 loop spans 15 amino acids. This CDR3 reads CASSLKSGTSYEQYF.

The chain is built from TRBV7-9 and TRBJ2-1; with no DNA, the TCRdb D assignment of TRBD2 cannot be verified. The CDR3 loop spans 15 amino acids. Germline CDR1 reads SEHNR; CDR2 reads FQNEAQ (reference sequence). The CDR3: CASSRGLAEPGEQFF.

V gene TRBV7-2 combines with J gene TRBJ1-1; TCRdb proposes TRBD1, but this gene call is untestable without DNA. CDR3 length: 13 residues. Germline V lookup: CDR1 SGHTA, CDR2 FQGNSA. This chain's CDR3 is CASSLALARGAFF.

This chain joins TRBV2 and TRBJ2-3. The CDR3 length is 13 residues. The germline gives CDR1 SNHLY, CDR2 FYNNEI. CDR3 loop: CASNQEYTDTQYF.

This sequence joins TRBV5-6 and TRBJ2-1; TCRdb calls TRBD1, which cannot be checked without DNA. Germline V gene lookup returns CDR1 SGHDT and CDR2 YYEEEE. CDR3 length: 13 residues. The CDR3 loop reads CASSLVSGGVQFF.

The J gene is TRBJ2-2, the V gene TRBV5-1. Per germline, CDR1 SGHRS and CDR2 YFSETQ. The CDR3 is 15 amino acids. This chain's CDR3 is CASTVDRLRSGELFF.

The rearrangement links TRBV5-4 to TRBJ2-5. CDR1 and CDR2 from the germline V gene are SGHNT and YYREEE (reference sequence). The CDR3 covers 15 residues. CDR3: CASSLNWGSEETQYF.

The rearrangement uses TRBV28 and TRBJ1-1; TCRdb proposes TRBD1, but this gene call is untestable without DNA. This CDR3 region has 15 residues. The germline gives CDR1 MDHEN, CDR2 SYDVKM. The CDR3 here is CASSRRGMLFTEAFF. Full variable domain (outside the CDR3, taken from reference TRBV28 and TRBJ1-1): DVKVTQSSRYLVKRTGEKVFLECVQDMDHENMFWYRQDPGLGLRLIYFSYDVKMKEKGDIPEGYSVSREKKERFSLILESASTNQTSMYLCASSRRGMLFTEAFFGQGTRLTVV.

The chain recombines TRBV6-2 or TRBV6-3 with TRBJ2-7; TCRdb's D call of TRBD1 is untestable without DNA. The germline gives CDR1 MNHEY, CDR2 SVGEGT. The CDR3 totals 13 residues. CDR3 loop: CASSYTTGSEQYF.

The chain uses TRBV7-6 and TRBJ1-1. The CDR3 has 13 amino acids. The germline gives CDR1 SGHVS, CDR2 FNYEAQ. The chain's CDR3 is CASSLVYGTEAFF.

The V and J genes are TRBV20-1 and TRBJ2-1; TCRdb designates TRBD2, a call that cannot be tested without DNA. Germline CDR1 is DFQATT and CDR2 is SNEGSKA (reference sequence). The CDR3 length is 16 residues. CDR3 residues: CSARDLGGSLLDEQFF.

This chain uses TRBV5-1 with TRBJ1-6; TCRdb's D call, TRBD1, is unchecked because there is no DNA. CDR1 and CDR2 (germline): SGHRS, YFSETQ. The CDR3 has 15 amino acids. CDR3 loop: CASSDPGRNRSPLHF.

The chain links TRBV15 to TRBJ1-2; TCRdb's D gene call, TRBD1, goes unchecked for lack of DNA. Germline CDR1 reads LNHNV; CDR2 reads YYDKDF (reference sequence). CDR3 length equals 16 residues. Here the CDR3 reads CATSRGGTGWNYGYTF.

The rearrangement uses TRBV6-2 or TRBV6-3 and TRBJ2-5; TCRdb reports TRBD2, a call that lacks DNA to check it against. CDR1 is MNHEY and CDR2 is SVGEGT in the germline V gene. CDR3 size: 14 residues. CDR3 sequence: CASWGLAIQETQYF.

The V call is TRBV18, the J call TRBJ2-5; as DNA is missing, the TRBD1 call by TCRdb cannot be tested. The CDR3 is 15 residues long. Germline assignment: CDR1 KGHSH and CDR2 LQKENI. The CDR3 loop reads CASSPPRGAGETQYF.

The rearrangement joins TRBV5-5 to TRBJ1-4; TCRdb's D call of TRBD1 is untestable without DNA. The CDR3 is 15 residues long. Germline lookup yields CDR1 SGHKS and CDR2 YYEKEE (reference sequence). This CDR3 is CASSPPGRLNEKLFF.

The V call is TRBV5-4, the J call TRBJ2-1; as DNA is missing, the TRBD2 call by TCRdb cannot be tested. The germline V gene has CDR1 SGHNT and CDR2 YYREEE (reference sequence). This CDR3 is 16 amino acids long. CDR3 loop: CATGVSSGGRYNEQFF.

The CDR3 sequence: CASSQDTGYRSYEQYF. The chain employs TRBV3-1 and TRBJ2-7. CDR1 is LGHDT, CDR2 YNNKEL, per germline (reference sequence). The CDR3 contains 16 residues.

The chain joins TRBV5-1 to TRBJ1-4; as DNA is missing, the TRBD1 call by TCRdb cannot be tested. The germline CDR1 and CDR2 sequences are SGHRS and YFSETQ. CDR3 length: 14 amino acids. CDR3 loop: CASSADRADEKLFF.

The chain employs TRBV5-1 and TRBJ2-3; TCRdb's D call of TRBD1 is untestable without DNA. Per germline, CDR1 SGHRS and CDR2 YFSETQ. The CDR3 contains 13 residues. This CDR3 reads CASFEPGKDTQYF.

The gene calls are TRBV20-1 and TRBJ2-7; as DNA is missing, the TRBD1 call by TCRdb cannot be tested. This CDR3 has 14 residues. Germline-derived CDR1 and CDR2 are DFQATT and SNEGSKA (reference sequence). The CDR3 loop is CSAGRQGLNYEQYF.

The V gene is TRBV6-5, the J gene TRBJ1-2; TCRdb gives TRBD1 as the D gene, but with no DNA this cannot be confirmed. The CDR3 totals 14 residues. CDR1 and CDR2 from the germline V gene are MNHEY and SVGAGI. CDR3 sequence: CASIKDRGSSGYTF.

The rearrangement links TRBV10-3 to TRBJ1-1; TCRdb lists TRBD1, though no DNA is available to test this call. CDR1 and CDR2 (germline): ENHRY, SYGVKD. The length of the CDR3 is 14 residues. The CDR3 is CAISEAGLNTEAFF.